This T cell receptor (beta chain) was found in a study of shared clonotypes between healthy human individuals (dated by TCRdb to 2018 to 2020). Concerning the study at large: The cohort included three men and a couple of women between 18 and 49 years of age. Blood TCR repertoires of about 5 healthy adults were deeply sequenced to estimate repertoire size and the extent of clonotype sharing between individuals. Between about 0.9 and 8.9 billion PBMCs per donor were obtained by leukapheresis. Different laboratories and diverse techniques were used to prepare libraries and sequence TCR repertoires, to increase sequencing depth and limit assay-specific biases. The research as a whole found: Pairwise subsampling indicated that sequencing depth was expected to affect the degree of clonotype sharing among donors. Sampling was limited to blood, and TCR repertoires in tissue likely differ from TCR repertoires in blood. The genetic and exposure-history diversity represented was limited by the small number of donors.

From cysteine to phenylalanine, the CDR3 is 15 amino acids long. The CDR3 DNA has 45 bases and is translated from base 1. After removal of 4 bases from V and 2 bases from J, the junction retains 6 bases not matched to a gene. According to the germline V gene, CDR1 reads SGHTA and CDR2 reads FQGNSA. About this clone itself: Its specific antigen is unknown. Base-call qualities are not available, and no considerably larger clone is one nucleotide away.

Using the deep immunoSEQ assay, TCR CDR3 regions were amplified from genomic DNA by multiplex PCR. For each cell subset, the extracted genomic DNA was distributed evenly across all wells of several immunoSEQ 96-well plates, and each plate served as one replicate. For unsorted PBMC, 300 ng genomic DNA, equal to approximately 30,000 T cell genomes, was loaded into each replicate PCR. Unsorted PBMC genomic DNA was sequenced across ten immunoSEQ deep assay plates. Purified libraries were measured with a Qubit 3.0 fluorometer, size-checked on a Bioanalyzer 2100, and measured again with the KAPA Library Quantification kit. Every immunoSEQ 96-well plate was sequenced on a separate single-read 150-cycle Illumina NextSeq 550 flow cell. The paper's processing steps were these. Because only junctional sequences without quality scores were contained in the immunoSEQ output, filtering matching that applied to full-length reads could not be performed. To assign V/J genes and CDR3, sequences were annotated using PyIR, a Python wrapper for IgBLAST v1.9, with IMGT germline references. Reads were filtered out if the reads had weak V/J assignments (E-value above 1e-6), no CDR3, stop codons, out-of-frame junctions, or ambiguous translated residues. A V3J clonotype was defined by an identical inferred V gene, J gene, and CDR3 amino acid sequence. Percentage overlap between repertoires was computed as shared unique clonotypes divided by the size of the smaller repertoire. Repertoire richness was assessed with RTK rarefaction, the Chao1 estimator, and Recon v2.1 estimates of unobserved clonotypes. TCRdb mirrors the immuneACCESS table, restricted to in-frame sequences. Some clones are absent from its copies; in checked studies, under half trace to an unresolved V gene, and the reason for the others is unknown. D and trimming come from the DNA, and the V and J calls and clone size come from that table. In this sample the table shows hundreds of thousands of clones, around three quarters of which occur a single time. The ten largest account for around 12% of the sample.

The donors were healthy, HIV-negative adults who had no recently reported acute infections or vaccinations. Every donor was a Caucasian adult living in Nashville, Tennessee, USA. In the unsorted samples, approximately 85 million PBMCs were counted, and genomic DNA was extracted using the QIAamp DNA Blood Mini kit. Blood was obtained by leukapheresis, after which PBMCs were separated by Ficoll-Histopaque density gradient centrifugation and cryopreserved in liquid nitrogen vapor phase. The receptor was isolated from a woman aged 40 to 50 in good health. Some clones in this sample may be carry-over from other donors' samples. The V and J segments used are TRBV7-2 and TRBJ2-3, with TRBD2 matching 7 junction bases. The sequenced sample consisted of PBMCs. The CDR3 reads as follows: CASSSEGLITDTQYF. The nucleotides are TGTGCCAGCAGCTCAGAGGGACTAATCACAGATACGCAGTATTTT.